A selection of T cell receptor beta chains follows, all from one sample in a study of neurological immune-mediated disorders. TCRdb used MiXCR to reprocess the 5' RACE reads, holding one entry per CDR3 protein. The table shows roughly 90,000 distinct CDR3 sequences, with under 4.5% occurring only once. Sequencing was performed on PBMCs. These receptors were taken from a woman between 45 and 65 years old with multiple sclerosis. Each CDR3 is given with its conserved first and last residue. D genes are given only for firm matches. Clone size appears in some rows only: once, few, many, or a class for an expanded clone.

V gene,J gene,clone size,D gene,CDR3 DNA,CDR3 protein
TRBV21-1,TRBJ2-3,many,NA,TGTGCCAGCAGCAAAATCCGACAGGACACAGATACGCAGTATTTT,CASSKIRQDTDTQYF
TRBV11-2,TRBJ1-1,many,TRBD1,TGTGCCAGCAGCTTAGAGACAGGGTGGGGGAGTAGTGGTGAAGCTTTCTTT,CASSLETGWGSSGEAFF
TRBV5-1,TRBJ1-1,many,NA,TGCGCCAGGAGACCTGGCACTGAAGCTTTCTTT,CARRPGTEAFF
TRBV20-1,TRBJ2-5,many,TRBD2,TGCAGTGCTATTGCGGGGGGGGCGAGAGAGACCCAGTACTTC,CSAIAGGARETQYF
TRBV7-2,TRBJ2-5,many,NA,TGTGCCAGCAGCTCTGCACCTTCGGAGACCCAGTACTTC,CASSSAPSETQYF
TRBV12-3/TRBV12-4,TRBJ2-3,many,NA,TGTGCCAGCAGTTTACGGGGATTTCAGGCGGCGGGCACAGATACGCAGTATTTT,CASSLRGFQAAGTDTQYF
TRBV20-1,TRBJ1-5,many,TRBD1,TGCAGTGCTACCCCCGGCCTGGACAGGCTAAGGGAGCCCCAGCATTTT,CSATPGLDRLREPQHF
TRBV6-4,TRBJ2-1,many,TRBD1,TGTGCCAGCAGCCCGGGACAGGGCTCTTACAATGAGCAGTTCTTC,CASSPGQGSYNEQFF
TRBV5-1,TRBJ2-5,many,TRBD2,TGCGCCAGCAGCCCGCTGCCAGCGGGGGGCGGTGAGACCCAGTACTTC,CASSPLPAGGGETQYF
TRBV20-1,TRBJ1-1,many,NA,TGCAGTGCTAGTTTCATTGGGAACACTGAAGCTTTCTTT,CSASFIGNTEAFF
TRBV7-9,TRBJ1-2,many,NA,TGTGCCAGCAGCTTAGTGGGTCCCAGAAATGGCTATGGCTACACCTTC,CASSLVGPRNGYGYTF
TRBV20-1,TRBJ2-5,many,TRBD2,TGCAGTGCCCCGCGGGGGGGGGACCCTGAGACCCAGTACTTC,CSAPRGGDPETQYF
TRBV6-2/TRBV6-3,TRBJ1-1,NA,TRBD1,TGTGCCAGCAGACGGACAGGGGAAGGAGCTTTCTTT,CASRRTGEGAFF
TRBV20-1,TRBJ2-7,many,TRBD2,TGCAGTGCTAGAGATTTGGCTAGCGGGAGAAGCTACGAGCAGTACTTC,CSARDLASGRSYEQYF
TRBV28,TRBJ2-5,many,TRBD1,TGTGCCAGCACCCCTGGGCGCCGGAGAAGGACAGGGGCGTCGGAGACCCAGTACTTC,CASTPGRRRRTGASETQYF
TRBV6-2/TRBV6-3,TRBJ2-1,many,NA,TGTGCCAGCAGTCCAGGGACCAGATACAATGAGCAGTTCTTC,CASSPGTRYNEQFF
TRBV7-2,TRBJ1-2,many,NA,TGTGCCAGCAGCCGAGGGTTTCGGGAGGCAAGCTACACCTTC,CASSRGFREASYTF
TRBV4-1,TRBJ2-1,many,NA,TGCGCCAGCAGCCAGGTGTCCGTTGGACTACCCTCCTACAATGAGCAGTTCTTC,CASSQVSVGLPSYNEQFF
TRBV20-1,TRBJ2-7,many,TRBD1,TGCAGTGCTAGAGATGGCTTCGGGACAGGGGCCTACGAGCAGTACTTC,CSARDGFGTGAYEQYF
TRBV5-1,TRBJ2-5,many,TRBD2,TGCGCCAGCAGCTTGGTCGGGACTAGAGGAGAGACCCAGTACTTC,CASSLVGTRGETQYF
TRBV7-2,TRBJ1-3,many,TRBD1,TGTGCCAGCAGCTTACCGCAGGGGGCAGGCACCATATATTTT,CASSLPQGAGTIYF
TRBV7-3,TRBJ2-3,many,NA,TGTGCCAGCAGCTCCCACCAGGGGACAGATACGCAGTATTTT,CASSSHQGTDTQYF
TRBV19,TRBJ2-1,many,NA,TGTGCCAGTAGTCCCTCTTACAATGAGCAGTTCTTC,CASSPSYNEQFF
TRBV24-1,TRBJ2-2,many,TRBD1,TGTGCCACCAGTGGAGCGGACAGGGACACCGGGGAGCTGTTTTTT,CATSGADRDTGELFF
TRBV7-2,TRBJ1-1,many,NA,TGTGCCAGCAGCTTATTAAGGGGGTATGACACTGAAGCTTTCTTT,CASSLLRGYDTEAFF
TRBV5-1,TRBJ2-1,many,TRBD2,TGCGCCAGCAGCTCCACGATGACTAGCGGGGGGCAGTTCTTC,CASSSTMTSGGQFF
TRBV11-2,TRBJ2-5,many,NA,TGTGCCAGCAGCTCGACGCGGGTCGGGCACCGAGAGACCCAGTACTTC,CASSSTRVGHRETQYF
TRBV5-1,TRBJ2-2,many,TRBD1,TGCGCCAGCAGCTCACGGATGGGACAGGGAAGCACCGGGGAGCTGTTTTTT,CASSSRMGQGSTGELFF
TRBV4-2,TRBJ1-6,few,NA,TGTGCCAGCAGCCAAGATACAGGGAGAAATTCACCCCTCCACTTT,CASSQDTGRNSPLHF
TRBV6-5,TRBJ1-4,many,NA,TGTGCCAGCAGTTACACTCCGACGGGGGGCGAGGAAAAACTGTTTTTT,CASSYTPTGGEEKLFF
TRBV5-1,TRBJ2-7,many,TRBD2,TGCGCCAGCAGCTTGGAAGGCGGGGGGTACTCCTACGAGCAGTACTTC,CASSLEGGGYSYEQYF
TRBV3-1,TRBJ1-1,many,NA,TGTGCCAGCAGCCAAGGAGGGCCTGGCACTGAAGCTTTCTTT,CASSQGGPGTEAFF
TRBV7-9,TRBJ1-2,many,NA,TGTGCCAGCAGTTCTACACAGGGTAGATATGGCTACACCTTC,CASSSTQGRYGYTF
TRBV18,TRBJ1-2,many,TRBD1,TGTGCCAGCTCCAGGGACAGGGGCTATGGCTACACCTTC,CASSRDRGYGYTF
TRBV10-3,TRBJ2-1,many,TRBD1,TGTGCCATCAGTGATTCAGGGGGCGCCAACAATGAGCAGTTCTTC,CAISDSGGANNEQFF
TRBV15,TRBJ1-2,many,NA,TGTGCCACCAGCAGAGCACTACAGGGCTGGGGCTACACCTTC,CATSRALQGWGYTF
TRBV6-5,TRBJ2-7,many,NA,TGTGCCACCATACGAACTCTTGGCAGGGTGAGCGAGCAGTACTTC,CATIRTLGRVSEQYF
TRBV7-2,TRBJ2-3,many,NA,TGTGCCAGCAGCCTCAGTGAAAGTACGCAGTATTTT,CASSLSESTQYF
TRBV5-1,TRBJ2-3,many,NA,TGCGCCAGCGGTAATTCAGGTTCGAGGGATACGCAGTATTTT,CASGNSGSRDTQYF
TRBV12-3/TRBV12-4,TRBJ1-2,many,TRBD1,TGTGCCAGCAGTTTCGACGGACAGGGCTTGGGGGGCTACACCTTC,CASSFDGQGLGGYTF
TRBV5-6,TRBJ1-5,many,NA,TGTGCCAGCAGCCTTACAGGCGCTGGCAATCAGCCCCAGCATTTT,CASSLTGAGNQPQHF
TRBV5-6,TRBJ1-2,many,NA,TGTGCCAGCAGCAAAAAAGGAGGAAACTATGGCTACACCTTC,CASSKKGGNYGYTF
TRBV28,TRBJ2-1,many,TRBD2,TGTGCCAGCAGGAGATCTAGCGGGGGGGCCAATGAGCAGTTCTTC,CASRRSSGGANEQFF
TRBV20-1,TRBJ2-3,many,TRBD2,TGCAGTGCTAGAGATTTGCGGGGGATGGCAGATACGCAGTATTTT,CSARDLRGMADTQYF
TRBV12-3/TRBV12-4,TRBJ2-5,many,TRBD1,TGTGCCAGCAGTTTAGAGGTGTTGAGGACAGGGGTAGAGACCCAGTACTTC,CASSLEVLRTGVETQYF
TRBV20-1,TRBJ2-7,few,NA,TGCAGTGCCACCCAAATCCAGGATTCCGACTTCGAGCAGTACTTC,CSATQIQDSDFEQYF
TRBV5-1,TRBJ1-3,many,TRBD1,TGCGCCAGCAGCTTGGGATGGACAGGAAGCTCTGGAAACACCATATATTTT,CASSLGWTGSSGNTIYF
TRBV12-3/TRBV12-4,TRBJ2-7,many,NA,TGTGCCAGCAGTCCCACCCCACCGGGCGTGGAGCAGTACTTC,CASSPTPPGVEQYF
TRBV25-1,TRBJ2-2,many,NA,TGTGCCAGCACGGAGACAGGGAACACCGGGGAGCTGTTTTTT,CASTETGNTGELFF
TRBV6-6,TRBJ1-3,many,NA,TGTGCCAGCAGTTCCAGGGGAGCTCAAGGAAACACCATATATTTT,CASSSRGAQGNTIYF